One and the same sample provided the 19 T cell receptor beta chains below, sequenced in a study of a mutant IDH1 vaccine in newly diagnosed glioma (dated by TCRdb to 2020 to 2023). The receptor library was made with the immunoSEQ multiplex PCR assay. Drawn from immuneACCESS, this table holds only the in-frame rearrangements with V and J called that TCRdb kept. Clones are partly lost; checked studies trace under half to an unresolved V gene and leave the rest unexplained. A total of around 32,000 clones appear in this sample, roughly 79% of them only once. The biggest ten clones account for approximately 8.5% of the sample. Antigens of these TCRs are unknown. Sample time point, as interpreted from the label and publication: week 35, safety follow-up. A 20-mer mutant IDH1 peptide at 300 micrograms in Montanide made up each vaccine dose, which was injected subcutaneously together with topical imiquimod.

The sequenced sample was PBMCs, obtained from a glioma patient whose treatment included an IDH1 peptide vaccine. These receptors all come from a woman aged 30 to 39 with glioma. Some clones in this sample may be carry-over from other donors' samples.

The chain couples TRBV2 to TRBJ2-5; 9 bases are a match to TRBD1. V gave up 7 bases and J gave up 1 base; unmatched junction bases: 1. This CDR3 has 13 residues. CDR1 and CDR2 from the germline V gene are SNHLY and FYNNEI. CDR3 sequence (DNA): TGTGCCAGCACGGGACAGGGCCAAGAGACCCAGTACTTC. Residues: CASTGQGQETQYF.

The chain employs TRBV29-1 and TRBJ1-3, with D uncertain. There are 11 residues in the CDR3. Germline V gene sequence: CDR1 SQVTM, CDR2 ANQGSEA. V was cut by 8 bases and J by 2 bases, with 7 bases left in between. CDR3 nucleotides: TGCAGCTGGAGGGCTGGAAACACCATATATTTT. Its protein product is CSWRAGNTIYF.

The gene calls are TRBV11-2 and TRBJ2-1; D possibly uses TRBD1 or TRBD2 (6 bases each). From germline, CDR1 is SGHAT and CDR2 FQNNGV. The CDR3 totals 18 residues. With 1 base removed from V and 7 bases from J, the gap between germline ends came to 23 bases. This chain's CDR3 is CASSLVGHQGRESNEQFF. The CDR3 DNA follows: TGTGCCAGCAGCTTAGTTGGCCATCAGGGGCGGGAATCAAATGAGCAGTTCTTC.

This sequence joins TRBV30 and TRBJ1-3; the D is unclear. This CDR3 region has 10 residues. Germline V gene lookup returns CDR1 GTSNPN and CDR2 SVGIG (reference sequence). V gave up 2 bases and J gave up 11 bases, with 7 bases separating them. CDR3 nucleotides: TGTGCCTGGAGTCAGGACGCCATATATTTT. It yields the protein CAWSQDAIYF.

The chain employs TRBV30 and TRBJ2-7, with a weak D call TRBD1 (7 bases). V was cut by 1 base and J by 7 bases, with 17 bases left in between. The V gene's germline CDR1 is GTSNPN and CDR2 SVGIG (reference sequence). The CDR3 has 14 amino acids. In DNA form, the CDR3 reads TGTGCCTGGAGTGCGGCAACAGGGGCGGGGGAGCAGTACTTC. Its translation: CAWSAATGAGEQYF.

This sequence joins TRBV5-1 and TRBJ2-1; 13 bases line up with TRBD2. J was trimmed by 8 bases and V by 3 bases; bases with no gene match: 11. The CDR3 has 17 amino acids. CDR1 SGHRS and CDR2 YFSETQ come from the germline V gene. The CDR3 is CASSSRLAGGQGHEQFF. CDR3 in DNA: TGCGCCAGCAGCTCTAGACTAGCGGGAGGCCAGGGGCATGAGCAGTTCTTC. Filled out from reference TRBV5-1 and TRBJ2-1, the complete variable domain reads KAGVTQTPRYLIKTRGQQVTLSCSPISGHRSVSWYQQTPGQGLQFLFEYFSETQRNKGNFPGRFSGRQFSNSRSEMNVSTLELGDSALYLCASSSRLAGGQGHEQFFGPGTRLTVL.

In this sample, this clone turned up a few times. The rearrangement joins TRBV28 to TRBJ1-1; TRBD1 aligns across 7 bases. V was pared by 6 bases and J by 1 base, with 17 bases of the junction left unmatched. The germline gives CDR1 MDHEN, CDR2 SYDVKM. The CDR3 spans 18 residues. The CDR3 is CASRHPYRQGSGNTEAFF. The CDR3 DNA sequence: TGTGCCAGCAGGCATCCCTATAGACAGGGATCGGGGAACACTGAAGCTTTCTTT.

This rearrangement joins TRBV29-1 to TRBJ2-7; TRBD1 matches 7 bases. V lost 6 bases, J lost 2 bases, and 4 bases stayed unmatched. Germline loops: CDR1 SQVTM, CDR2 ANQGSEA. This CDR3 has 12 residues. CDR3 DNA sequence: TGCAGCGTAGGACAGGCCACCTACGAGCAGTACTTC. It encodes CSVGQATYEQYF.

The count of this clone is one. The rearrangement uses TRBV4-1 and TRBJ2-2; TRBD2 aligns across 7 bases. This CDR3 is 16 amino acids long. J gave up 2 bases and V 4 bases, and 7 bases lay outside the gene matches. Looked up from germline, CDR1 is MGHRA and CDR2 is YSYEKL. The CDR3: CASSRPSGANTGELFF. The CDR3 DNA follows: TGCGCCAGCAGCCGCCCTAGCGGCGCCAACACCGGGGAGCTGTTTTTT.

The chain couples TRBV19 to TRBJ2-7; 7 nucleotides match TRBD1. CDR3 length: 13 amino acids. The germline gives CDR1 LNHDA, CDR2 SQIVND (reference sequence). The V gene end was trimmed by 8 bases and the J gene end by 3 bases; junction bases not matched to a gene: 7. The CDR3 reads CASSKDRNYEQYF. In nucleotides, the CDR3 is TGTGCCAGTTCGAAGGACAGGAACTACGAGCAGTACTTC.

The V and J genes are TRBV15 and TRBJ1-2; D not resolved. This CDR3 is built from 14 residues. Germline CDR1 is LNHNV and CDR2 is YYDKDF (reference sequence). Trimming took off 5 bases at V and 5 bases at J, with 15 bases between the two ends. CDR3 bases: TGTGCCACCAGCGGGATCATTCGTCGATATGGCTACACCTTC. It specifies CATSGIIRRYGYTF.

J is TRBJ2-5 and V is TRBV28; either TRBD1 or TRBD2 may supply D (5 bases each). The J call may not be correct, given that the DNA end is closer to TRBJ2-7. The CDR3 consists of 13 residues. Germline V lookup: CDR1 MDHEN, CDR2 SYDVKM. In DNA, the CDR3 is TGTGCCACCTCCGGGACGCCTCTCTACGAGCAGTACTTC. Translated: CATSGTPLYEQYF.

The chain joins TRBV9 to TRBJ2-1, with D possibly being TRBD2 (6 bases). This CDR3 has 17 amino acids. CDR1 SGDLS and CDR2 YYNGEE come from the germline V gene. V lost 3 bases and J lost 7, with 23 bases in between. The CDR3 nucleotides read TGTGCCAGCAGCGCTCCCCCTCCGGCCGGGGGTAGAAATGAGCAGTTCTTC. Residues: CASSAPPPAGGRNEQFF.

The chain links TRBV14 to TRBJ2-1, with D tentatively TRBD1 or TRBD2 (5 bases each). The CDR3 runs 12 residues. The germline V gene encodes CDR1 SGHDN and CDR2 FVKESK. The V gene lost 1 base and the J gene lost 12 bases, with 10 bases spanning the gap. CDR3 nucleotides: TGTGCCAGCAGCCAAGTGGGGGTATCGCAGTTCTTC. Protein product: CASSQVGVSQFF.

DNA for the CDR3: TGTGCCAGCAGTGAAGGGGCTTCCTCCTACAATGAGCAGTTCTTC. This sequence encodes CASSEGASSYNEQFF. The V gene is TRBV6-1, the J gene TRBJ2-1; D gene unclear. The germline gives CDR1 MNHNS, CDR2 SASEGT. The CDR3 consists of 15 residues. V lost 1 base and J 0 bases, leaving 7 bases between the germline ends.

The DNA for the CDR3 is TGTGCCAGCACCCCTGGGACAGGGCCTTACAATGAGCAGTTCTTC. The encoded protein is CASTPGTGPYNEQFF. The chain joins TRBV7-8 to TRBJ2-1; 9 bases align to TRBD1. The germline V gene has CDR1 SGHVS and CDR2 FQNEAQ. Unmatched junction bases numbered 8, after V lost 7 bases and J lost 4 bases. The CDR3 spans 15 residues.

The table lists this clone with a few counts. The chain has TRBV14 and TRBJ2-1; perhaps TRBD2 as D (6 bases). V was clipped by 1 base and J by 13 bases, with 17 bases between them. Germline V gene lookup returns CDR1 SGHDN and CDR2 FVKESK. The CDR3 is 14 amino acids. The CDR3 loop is CASSQGARSSAQFF. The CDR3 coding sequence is TGTGCCAGCAGCCAAGGGGCCCGATCTAGCGCTCAGTTCTTC.

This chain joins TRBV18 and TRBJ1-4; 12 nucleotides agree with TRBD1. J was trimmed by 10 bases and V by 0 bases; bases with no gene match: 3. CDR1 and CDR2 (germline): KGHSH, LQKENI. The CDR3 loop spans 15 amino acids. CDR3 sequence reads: CASSPPGTGGGKLFF. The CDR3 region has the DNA TGTGCCAGCTCACCACCCGGGACAGGGGGCGGAAAACTGTTTTTT.

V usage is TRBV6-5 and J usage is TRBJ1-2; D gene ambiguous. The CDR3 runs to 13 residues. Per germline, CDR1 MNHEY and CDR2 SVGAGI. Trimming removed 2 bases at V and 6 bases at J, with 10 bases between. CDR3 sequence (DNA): TGTGCCAGCAGTTACCAGGTGGCTGATGGCTACACCTTC. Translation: CASSYQVADGYTF.